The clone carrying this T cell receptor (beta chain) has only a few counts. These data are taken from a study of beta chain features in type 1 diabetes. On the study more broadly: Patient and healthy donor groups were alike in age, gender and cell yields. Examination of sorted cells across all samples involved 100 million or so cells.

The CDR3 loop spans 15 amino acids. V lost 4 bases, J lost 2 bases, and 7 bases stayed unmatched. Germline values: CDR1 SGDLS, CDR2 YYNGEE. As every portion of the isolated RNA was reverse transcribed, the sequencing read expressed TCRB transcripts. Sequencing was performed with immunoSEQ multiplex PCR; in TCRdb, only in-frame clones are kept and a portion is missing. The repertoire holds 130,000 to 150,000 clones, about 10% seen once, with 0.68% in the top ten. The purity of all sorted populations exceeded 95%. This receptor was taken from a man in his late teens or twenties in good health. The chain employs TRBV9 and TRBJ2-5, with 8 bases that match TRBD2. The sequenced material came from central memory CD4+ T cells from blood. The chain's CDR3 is CASSPGGANQETQYF. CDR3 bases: TGTGCCAGCAGCCCCGGGGGGGCAAATCAAGAGACCCAGTACTTC.